This T cell receptor beta chain came from a study of blood T cell repertoires in COVID-19. Sequencing used immunoSEQ multiplex PCR; TCRdb keeps in-frame clones, though not all of them. This sample has 85,000 to 90,000 clones; around 86% occur once, and the top ten carry under 30%. This CDR3 contains 15 residues. V was shortened by 4 bases and J by 6 bases, with 13 bases between the two germline ends. Germline V gives CDR1 LGHDT, CDR2 YNNKEL (reference sequence). The sequenced material came from peripheral blood. The rearrangement joins TRBV3-1 (or the pseudogene TRBV3-2) to TRBJ1-6; TRBD1 might be the D (6 bases). The receptor was derived from a human donor in a cohort sampled during active COVID-19. In DNA form, the CDR3 reads TGTGCCAGCAGCCCCTCCCGGACAGCTAATTCACCCCTCCACTTT. Translation: CASSPSRTANSPLHF.